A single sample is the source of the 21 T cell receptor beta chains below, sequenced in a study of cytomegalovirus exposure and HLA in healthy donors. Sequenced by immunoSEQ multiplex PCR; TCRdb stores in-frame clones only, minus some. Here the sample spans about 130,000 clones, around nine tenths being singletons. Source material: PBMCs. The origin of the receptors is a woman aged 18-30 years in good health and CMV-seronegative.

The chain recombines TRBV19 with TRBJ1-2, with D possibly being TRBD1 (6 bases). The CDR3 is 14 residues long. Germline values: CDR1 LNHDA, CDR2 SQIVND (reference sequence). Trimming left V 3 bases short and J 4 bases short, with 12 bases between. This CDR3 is CASSMGPDSYGYTF. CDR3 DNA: TGTGCCAGTAGTATGGGCCCGGACAGCTATGGCTACACCTTC.

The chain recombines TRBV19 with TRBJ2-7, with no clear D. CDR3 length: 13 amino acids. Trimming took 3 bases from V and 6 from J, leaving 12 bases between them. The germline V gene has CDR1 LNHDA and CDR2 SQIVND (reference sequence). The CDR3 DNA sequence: TGTGCCAGTAGTATCTGGCGGCGCGGCGAGCAGTACTTC. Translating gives CASSIWRRGEQYF.

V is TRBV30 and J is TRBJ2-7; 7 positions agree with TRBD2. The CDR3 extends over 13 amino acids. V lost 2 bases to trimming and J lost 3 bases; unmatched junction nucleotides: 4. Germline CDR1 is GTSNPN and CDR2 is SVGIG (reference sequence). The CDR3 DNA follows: TGTGCCTGGAGTTTCTCGGGAGGCTACGAGCAGTACTTC. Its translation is CAWSFSGGYEQYF.

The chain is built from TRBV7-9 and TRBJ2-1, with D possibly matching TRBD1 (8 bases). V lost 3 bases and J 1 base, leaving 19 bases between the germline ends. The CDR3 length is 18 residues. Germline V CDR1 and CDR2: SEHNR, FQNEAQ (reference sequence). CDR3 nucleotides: TGTGCCAGCAGCTTCAGTCGCAAACAGGGGGGGTCCTACAATGAGCAGTTCTTC. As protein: CASSFSRKQGGSYNEQFF.

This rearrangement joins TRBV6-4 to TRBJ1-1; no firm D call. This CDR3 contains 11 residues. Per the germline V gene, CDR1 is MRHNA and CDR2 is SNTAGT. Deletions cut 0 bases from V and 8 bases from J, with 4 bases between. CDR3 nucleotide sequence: TGTGCCAGCAGTGACTCCCGGGAAGCTTTCTTT. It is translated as CASSDSREAFF.

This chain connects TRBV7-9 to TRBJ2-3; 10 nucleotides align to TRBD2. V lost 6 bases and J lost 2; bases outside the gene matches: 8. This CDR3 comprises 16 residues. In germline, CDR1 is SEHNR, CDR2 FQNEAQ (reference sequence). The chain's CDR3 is CASRNELAGPTDTQYF. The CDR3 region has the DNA TGTGCCAGCAGGAACGAACTAGCGGGGCCCACAGATACGCAGTATTTT.

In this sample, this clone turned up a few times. CDR3 residues: CASSLATGRETQYF. The CDR3 DNA reads as TGTGCCAGCAGCTTAGCGACAGGGAGAGAGACCCAGTACTTC. The V call is TRBV7-2, the J call TRBJ2-5; 7 nucleotides agree with TRBD1. The CDR3 is 14 residues long. The J segment lost 4 bases and the V segment lost 0 bases, leaving 2 bases of the junction unmatched. Germline V gene data show CDR1 as SGHTA and CDR2 as FQGNSA.

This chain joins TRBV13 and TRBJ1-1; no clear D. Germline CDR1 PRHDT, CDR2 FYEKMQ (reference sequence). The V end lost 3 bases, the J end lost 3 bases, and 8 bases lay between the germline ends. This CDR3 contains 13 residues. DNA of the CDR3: TGTGCCAGCAGCTTGGGCCGATACACTGAAGCTTTCTTT. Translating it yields CASSLGRYTEAFF.

This CDR3 is CAWSVLVTDEQFF. CDR3 sequence (DNA): TGTGCCTGGAGTGTGTTGGTTACTGATGAGCAGTTCTTC. This chain connects TRBV30 to TRBJ2-1; D gene uncertain. V shed 0 bases and J shed 8 bases, with 11 bases lying between them. The CDR3 contains 13 residues. Germline CDR1 GTSNPN, CDR2 SVGIG (reference sequence).

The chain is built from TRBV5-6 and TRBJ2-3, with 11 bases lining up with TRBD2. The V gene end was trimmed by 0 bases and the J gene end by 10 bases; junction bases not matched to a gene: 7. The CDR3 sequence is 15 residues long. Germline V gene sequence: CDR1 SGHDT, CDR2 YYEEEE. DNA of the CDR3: TGTGCCAGCAGCTTGGAACTAGCGGGAGACCCCGCGCAGTATTTT. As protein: CASSLELAGDPAQYF. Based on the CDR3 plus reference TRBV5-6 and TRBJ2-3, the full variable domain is DAGVTQSPTHLIKTRGQQVTLRCSPKSGHDTVSWYQQALGQGPQFIFQYYEEEERQRGNFPDRFSGHQFPNYSSELNVNALLLGDSALYLCASSLELAGDPAQYFGPGTRLTVL.

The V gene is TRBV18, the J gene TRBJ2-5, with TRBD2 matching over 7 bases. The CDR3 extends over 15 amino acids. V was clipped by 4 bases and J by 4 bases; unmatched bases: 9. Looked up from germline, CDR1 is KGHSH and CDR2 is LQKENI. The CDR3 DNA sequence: TGTGCCAGCTCACTAAGACTAGCAGGGAGAGAGACCCAGTACTTC. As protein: CASSLRLAGRETQYF.

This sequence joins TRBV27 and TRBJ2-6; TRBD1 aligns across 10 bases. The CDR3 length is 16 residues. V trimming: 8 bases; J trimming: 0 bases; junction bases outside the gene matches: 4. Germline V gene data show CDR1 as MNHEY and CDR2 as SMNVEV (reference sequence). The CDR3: CASPGTGASGANVLTF. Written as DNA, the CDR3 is TGTGCCAGCCCCGGGACAGGGGCCTCTGGGGCCAACGTCCTGACTTTC.

The CDR3 loop is CASSRSGVSSYEQYF. DNA of the CDR3: TGTGCCAGCAGCCGAAGCGGGGTAAGCTCCTACGAGCAGTACTTC. V and J are TRBV5-8 and TRBJ2-7, with TRBD2 matching over 7 bases. With 4 bases clipped from V and 0 bases from J, the junction kept 7 bases outside the gene matches. The CDR3 loop spans 15 amino acids. The germline gives CDR1 SGHTS, CDR2 YDEGEE.

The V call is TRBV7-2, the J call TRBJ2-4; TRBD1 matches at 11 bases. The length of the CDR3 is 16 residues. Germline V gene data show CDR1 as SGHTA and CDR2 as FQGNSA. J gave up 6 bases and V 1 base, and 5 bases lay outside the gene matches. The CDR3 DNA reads TGTGCCAGCAGCTTAGACTGGACAGGGGGCCGAAACATTCAGTACTTC. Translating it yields CASSLDWTGGRNIQYF.

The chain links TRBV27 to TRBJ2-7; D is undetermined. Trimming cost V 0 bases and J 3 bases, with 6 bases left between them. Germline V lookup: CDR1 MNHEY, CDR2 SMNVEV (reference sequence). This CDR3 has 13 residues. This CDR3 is CASSLSRFYEQYF. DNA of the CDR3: TGTGCCAGCAGTTTATCGAGGTTCTACGAGCAGTACTTC.

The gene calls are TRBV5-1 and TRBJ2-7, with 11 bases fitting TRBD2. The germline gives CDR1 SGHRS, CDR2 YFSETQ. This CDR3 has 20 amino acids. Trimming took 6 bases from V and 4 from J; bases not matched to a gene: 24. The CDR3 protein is CASTPLIGELAGGPNYEQYF. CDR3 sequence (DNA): TGCGCCAGCACACCCTTGATCGGGGAGTTAGCGGGAGGGCCGAATTACGAGCAGTACTTC.

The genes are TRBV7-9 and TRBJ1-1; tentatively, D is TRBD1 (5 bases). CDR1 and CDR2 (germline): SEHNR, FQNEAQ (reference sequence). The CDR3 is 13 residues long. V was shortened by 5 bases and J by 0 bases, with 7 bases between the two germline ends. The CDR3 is CASSPDMNTEAFF. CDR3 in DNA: TGTGCCAGCAGCCCGGACATGAACACTGAAGCTTTCTTT.

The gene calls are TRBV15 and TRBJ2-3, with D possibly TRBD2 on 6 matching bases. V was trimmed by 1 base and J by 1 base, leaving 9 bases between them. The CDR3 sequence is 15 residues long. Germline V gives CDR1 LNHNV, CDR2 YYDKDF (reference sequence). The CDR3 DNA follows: TGTGCCACCAGCAGAGTTGCTAGCGGCACAGATACGCAGTATTTT. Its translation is CATSRVASGTDTQYF.

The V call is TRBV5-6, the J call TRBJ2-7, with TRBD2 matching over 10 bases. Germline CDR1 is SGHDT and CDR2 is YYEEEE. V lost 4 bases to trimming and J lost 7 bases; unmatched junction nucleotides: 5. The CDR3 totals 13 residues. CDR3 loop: CASSPGTSVEQYF. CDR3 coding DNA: TGTGCCAGCAGCCCCGGGACTAGCGTAGAGCAGTACTTC.

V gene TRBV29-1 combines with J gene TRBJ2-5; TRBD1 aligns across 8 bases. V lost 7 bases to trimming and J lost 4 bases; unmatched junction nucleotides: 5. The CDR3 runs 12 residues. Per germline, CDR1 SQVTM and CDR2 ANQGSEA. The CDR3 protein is CSGGQGGETQYF. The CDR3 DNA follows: TGCAGCGGTGGACAGGGCGGAGAGACCCAGTACTTC.

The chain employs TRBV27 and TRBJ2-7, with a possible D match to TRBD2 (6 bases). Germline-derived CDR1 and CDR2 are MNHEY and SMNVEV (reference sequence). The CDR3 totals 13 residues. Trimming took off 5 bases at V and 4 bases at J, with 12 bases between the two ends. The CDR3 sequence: CASSPPGGYEQYF. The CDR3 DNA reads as TGTGCCAGCAGTCCCCCCGGGGGTTACGAGCAGTACTTC.